This passage covers 27 T cell receptor beta chains from one sample sequenced in a study of cytomegalovirus exposure and HLA in healthy donors. The PCR was carried out with 60 Vbeta primers and 13 Jbeta primers. The data were produced by immunoSEQ multiplex PCR, yet TCRdb's version contains in-frame clones alone and is incomplete. The data hold 150,000 to 200,000 clones, with about 75% observed a single time. Sample: PBMCs. The receptors derive from a young man in good health and CMV-seropositive.

The V gene is TRBV28, the J gene TRBJ2-7, with TRBD2 as a possible D gene (6 bases). This CDR3 has 13 amino acids. With 3 bases removed from V and 6 bases from J, the gap between germline ends came to 12 bases. Germline loops: CDR1 MDHEN, CDR2 SYDVKM. DNA of the CDR3: TGTGCCAGCAGTTTCATTCAGGGAGGCGAGCAGTACGTC. This encodes CASSFIQGGEQYV.

The gene calls are TRBV5-8 and TRBJ1-2; unclear D gene. In germline, CDR1 is SGHTS, CDR2 YDEGEE. The length of the CDR3 is 15 residues. V was trimmed by 2 bases and J by 4 bases, leaving 15 bases between them. The CDR3 sequence is CASSLRETLPYGYTF. CDR3 nucleotide sequence: TGTGCCAGCAGCTTAAGGGAGACGCTCCCCTATGGCTACACCTTC.

This chain uses TRBV10-2 with TRBJ2-7, with TRBD2 identical over 7 bases. There are 16 residues in the CDR3. Trimming at V came to 0 bases and at J to 1 base, leaving 6 bases not matched to a gene. CDR1 is WSHSY, CDR2 SAAADI, per germline. CDR3 sequence reads: CASSESGRDSSYEQYV. DNA for the CDR3: TGCGCCAGCAGTGAGTCTGGGAGGGACTCGTCCTACGAGCAGTACGTC.

V and J are TRBV4-2 and TRBJ1-5; D unclear. Trimming pared 1 base from V and 6 bases from J, leaving 4 bases between. Germline V gene data show CDR1 as LGHNA and CDR2 as YNFKEQ. The CDR3 spans 12 residues. The CDR3 loop is CASSQGSQPQHF. CDR3 sequence (DNA): TGTGCCAGCAGCCAAGGGAGTCAGCCCCAGCATTTT.

V and J are TRBV5-6 and TRBJ2-1; 14 bases match TRBD2. Germline V gene lookup returns CDR1 SGHDT and CDR2 YYEEEE. This CDR3 region has 15 residues. Germline trimming cut 3 bases from V and 10 bases from J; bases unmatched to any gene: 6. The CDR3 is CASSWGLAGVKEQFF. The CDR3 coding sequence is TGTGCCAGCAGCTGGGGACTAGCGGGAGTCAAGGAGCAGTTCTTC.

This sequence joins TRBV7-2 and TRBJ2-1, with 12 nucleotides matching TRBD2. Trimming took 4 bases from V and 2 from J; bases not matched to a gene: 6. The CDR3 totals 17 residues. CDR1 and CDR2 from the germline V gene are SGHTA and FQGNSA. As DNA, the CDR3 is TGTGCCAGCAGCTACGACTCTAGCGGGGGGGCCTACAATGAGCAGTTCTTC. Protein product: CASSYDSSGGAYNEQFF.

This clone has only a few counts. The chain has TRBV10-1 and TRBJ2-7; tentatively, D is TRBD2 (5 bases). CDR1 and CDR2 from the germline V gene are WNHNN and SYGVQD (reference sequence). Trimming took off 4 bases at V and 4 bases at J, with 8 bases between the two ends. This CDR3 spans 12 amino acids. The CDR3 sequence is CASSAGIYEQYV. The DNA for the CDR3 is TGCGCCAGCAGTGCCGGGATATACGAGCAGTACGTC.

V gene TRBV10-3 combines with J gene TRBJ1-2, with a possible D match to TRBD1 (5 bases). V was shortened by 2 bases and J by 1 base, with 14 bases between the two germline ends. CDR1 and CDR2 (germline): ENHRY, SYGVKD. This CDR3 contains 16 residues. CDR3 loop: CAISETGDRINYGYTF. The CDR3 nucleotides read TGTGCCATCAGTGAGACTGGAGACAGAATTAACTATGGCTACACCTTC.

By share, this clone ranks as large. The rearrangement joins TRBV9 to TRBJ2-3; a weak D match, TRBD1 (6 bases). The CDR3 has 15 residues. CDR1 and CDR2 (germline): SGDLS, YYNGEE. Trimming left V 4 bases short and J 0 bases short, with 12 bases between. CDR3: CASSSWTASTDTQYF. The DNA of the CDR3 is TGTGCCAGCAGCTCATGGACAGCTAGCACAGATACGCAGTATTTT.

This clone occurred a few times. The chain carries TRBV29-1 and TRBJ2-1; 7 positions agree with TRBD2. The junction had 8 bases not matched to a gene; V was cut back by 1 base and J by 2 bases. This CDR3 region has 16 residues. Germline V gives CDR1 SQVTM, CDR2 ANQGSEA. The CDR3 loop is CSVEGGPSGAYNEQFF. The CDR3 nucleotides read TGCAGCGTTGAAGGCGGGCCTAGCGGCGCCTACAATGAGCAGTTCTTC.

This clone has more than one count but fewer than ten. V and J are TRBV5-1 and TRBJ2-1, with D possibly matching TRBD1 (5 bases). Germline V lookup: CDR1 SGHRS, CDR2 YFSETQ. V gave up 2 bases and J gave up 0 bases, with 9 bases separating them. CDR3 length: 15 amino acids. CDR3 coding DNA: TGCGCCAGCAGCTTTAATGGGGCCTCCTACAATGAGCAGTTCTTC. This codes for CASSFNGASYNEQFF.

This rearrangement joins TRBV19 to TRBJ1-1; TRBD1 aligns across 7 bases. Germline loops: CDR1 LNHDA, CDR2 SQIVND (reference sequence). The CDR3 has 14 amino acids. The junction had 9 bases not matched to a gene; V was cut back by 6 bases and J by 5 bases. The DNA of the CDR3 is TGTGCCAGTAGCCGACAGGGTGGTGGGACTGAAGCTTTCTTT. Amino acid sequence: CASSRQGGGTEAFF.

The gene calls are TRBV9 and TRBJ2-1; D remains unclear. Germline values: CDR1 SGDLS, CDR2 YYNGEE. V was pared by 0 bases and J by 0 bases, with 7 bases between. CDR3 length: 15 residues. The CDR3 region is CASSVESSSYNEQFF. CDR3 DNA: TGTGCCAGCAGCGTAGAAAGTAGCTCCTACAATGAGCAGTTCTTC.

This clone has just one count. The V and J genes are TRBV2 and TRBJ1-5, with unresolved D. Germline assignment: CDR1 SNHLY and CDR2 FYNNEI. V gave up 0 bases and J gave up 14 bases, with 11 bases separating them. The CDR3 loop spans 12 amino acids. In DNA form, the CDR3 reads TGTGCCAGCAGTGAAGCGCGGGAAAAGAAGCATTTT. Protein product: CASSEAREKKHF.

This sequence joins TRBV19 and TRBJ2-3, with 12 bases matching TRBD2. CDR1 is LNHDA and CDR2 is SQIVND in the germline V gene (reference sequence). This CDR3 region has 15 residues. The trim removed 9 bases at V and 3 bases at J, leaving 7 bases unmatched. CDR3 DNA: TGTGCCAGACGGACTAGCGGGGCAAGGACAGATACGCAGTATTTT. As protein: CARRTSGARTDTQYF.

The chain combines TRBV19 with TRBJ1-5; D remains ambiguous. This CDR3 contains 12 residues. CDR1 is LNHDA, CDR2 SQIVND, per germline (reference sequence). Trimming shortened V by 6 bases and J by 2 bases, and 5 bases separated the two germline ends. CDR3 region: CASRLGNQPQHF. CDR3 DNA sequence: TGTGCCAGTAGGTTAGGCAATCAGCCCCAGCATTTT.

J is TRBJ2-3 and V is TRBV5-4, with 11 bases matching TRBD2. CDR1 is SGHNT, CDR2 YYREEE, per germline (reference sequence). The trim removed 4 bases at V and 4 bases at J, leaving 11 bases unmatched. CDR3 length: 17 amino acids. The CDR3 coding sequence is TGTGCCAGCAGCCCTTATAGCGGGGGGGGTTCTCCAGATACGCAGTATTTT. It encodes CASSPYSGGGSPDTQYF.

This chain joins TRBV6-5 and TRBJ1-1; D is undetermined. CDR3 length: 14 residues. The ends were cut back, 0 bases at V and 1 base at J, with 6 bases in the middle. The V gene's germline CDR1 is MNHEY and CDR2 SVGAGI. DNA of the CDR3: TGTGCCAGCAGTTACTCGAACACGAACACTGAAGCTTTCTTT. Protein product: CASSYSNTNTEAFF.

The chain links TRBV15 to TRBJ2-5, with 7 bases identical to TRBD2. The CDR3 contains 14 residues. V was clipped by 3 bases and J by 2 bases; unmatched bases: 3. CDR1 LNHNV and CDR2 YYDKDF come from the germline V gene (reference sequence). In DNA form, the CDR3 reads TGTGCCACCAGCAGGTCGGGACTACAAGAGACCCAGTACTTC. It specifies CATSRSGLQETQYF.

CDR3 sequence: CASSQRGQGGIFGELFF. CDR3 nucleotide sequence: TGTGCCAGCAGCCAAAGAGGACAGGGGGGAATTTTTGGGGAGCTGTTTTTT. The V and J genes are TRBV4-2 and TRBJ2-2, with 10 bases aligning to TRBD1. CDR1 LGHNA and CDR2 YNFKEQ come from the germline V gene. The J segment lost 8 bases and the V segment lost 2 bases, leaving 11 bases of the junction unmatched. This CDR3 has 17 residues.

The rearrangement uses TRBV6-1 and TRBJ2-1; possible D gene TRBD2, 6 bases. Germline V gene lookup returns CDR1 MNHNS and CDR2 SASEGT. This CDR3 is built from 13 residues. Trimming stripped 8 bases from V and 3 bases from J, with 11 bases between. The CDR3 protein is CASSPGGYNEQFF. CDR3 nucleotide sequence: TGTGCCAGCTCCCCCGGGGGCTACAATGAGCAGTTCTTC.

This clone was counted between two and nine times. This specimen includes other DNA sequences encoding the same CDR3. This chain joins TRBV27 and TRBJ2-1, with unresolved D. V was pared by 5 bases and J by 7 bases, with 9 bases between. Germline V gene data show CDR1 as MNHEY and CDR2 as SMNVEV (reference sequence). CDR3 size: 12 residues. This chain's CDR3 is CASSLSRNEQFF. As DNA, the CDR3 is TGTGCCAGCAGTCTGTCTAGGAATGAGCAGTTCTTC.

This clone was seen a few times. The rearrangement links TRBV7-9 to TRBJ1-6; 9 bases fit TRBD1. The V gene end was trimmed by 3 bases and the J gene end by 8 bases; junction bases not matched to a gene: 8. The CDR3 loop spans 16 amino acids. Germline V gene sequence: CDR1 SEHNR, CDR2 FQNEAQ (reference sequence). CDR3 coding DNA: TGTGCCAGCAGCTTTTACCGGGACAGGGAGGATTCACCCCTCCACTTT. Protein: CASSFYRDREDSPLHF.

The gene calls are TRBV10-3 and TRBJ2-1; D might be TRBD1 (6 bases). The CDR3 runs 13 residues. Per the germline V gene, CDR1 is ENHRY and CDR2 is SYGVKD. V was cut by 4 bases and J by 5 bases, with 9 bases left in between. The CDR3 region is CAISAGVHNEQFF. CDR3 bases: TGTGCCATCAGTGCAGGGGTCCACAATGAGCAGTTCTTC.

This chain links TRBV6-1 with TRBJ2-3, with TRBD1 identical over 7 bases. With 5 bases clipped from V and 7 bases from J, the junction kept 3 bases outside the gene matches. CDR1 MNHNS and CDR2 SASEGT come from the germline V gene. This CDR3 spans 12 amino acids. CDR3 in amino acids: CASSSQGNTQYF. CDR3 in DNA: TGTGCCAGCAGTTCACAGGGGAATACGCAGTATTTT.

The DNA for the CDR3 is TGCGCCAGCAGCTGGGGACAGGGGCGCAACACTGAAGCTTTCTTT. Amino acids: CASSWGQGRNTEAFF. The chain uses TRBV5-1 and TRBJ1-1; 10 bases match TRBD1. This CDR3 has 15 residues. Germline V lookup: CDR1 SGHRS, CDR2 YFSETQ. The junction had 4 bases not matched to a gene; V was cut back by 3 bases and J by 2 bases. The variable domain in full, with the rest retrieved from reference TRBV5-1 and TRBJ1-1, is KAGVTQTPRYLIKTRGQQVTLSCSPISGHRSVSWYQQTPGQGLQFLFEYFSETQRNKGNFPGRFSGRQFSNSRSEMNVSTLELGDSALYLCASSWGQGRNTEAFFGQGTRLTVV.

This clone was picked up a small number of times. The rearrangement uses TRBV19 and TRBJ1-5, with D hard to call. CDR3 length: 13 amino acids. CDR1 and CDR2 from the germline V gene are LNHDA and SQIVND (reference sequence). Trimming removed 2 bases at V and 5 bases at J, with 7 bases between. The CDR3: CASSILEDQPQHF. CDR3 bases: TGTGCCAGTAGTATACTGGAGGATCAGCCCCAGCATTTT.